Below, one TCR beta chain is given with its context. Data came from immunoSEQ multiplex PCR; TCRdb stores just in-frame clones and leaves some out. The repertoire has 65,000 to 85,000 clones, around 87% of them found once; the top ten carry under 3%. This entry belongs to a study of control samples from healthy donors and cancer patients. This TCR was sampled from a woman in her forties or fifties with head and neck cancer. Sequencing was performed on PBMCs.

This CDR3 is CATSRDRDYNSPLHF. For the CDR3, the DNA is TGTGCCACCAGCAGAGATCGGGACTATAATTCACCCCTCCACTTT. The chain uses TRBV15 and TRBJ1-6; no reliable D call. The CDR3 has 15 residues. The V gene's germline CDR1 is LNHNV and CDR2 YYDKDF (reference sequence). Trimming removed 0 bases from V and 3 bases from J, with 6 bases in between. Complete variable domain (other parts from reference TRBV15 and TRBJ1-6): DAMVIQNPRYQVTQFGKPVTLSCSQTLNHNVMYWYQQKSSQAPKLLFHYYDKDFNNEADTPDNFQSRRPNTSFCFLDIRSPGLGDTAMYLCATSRDRDYNSPLHFGNGTRLTVT.